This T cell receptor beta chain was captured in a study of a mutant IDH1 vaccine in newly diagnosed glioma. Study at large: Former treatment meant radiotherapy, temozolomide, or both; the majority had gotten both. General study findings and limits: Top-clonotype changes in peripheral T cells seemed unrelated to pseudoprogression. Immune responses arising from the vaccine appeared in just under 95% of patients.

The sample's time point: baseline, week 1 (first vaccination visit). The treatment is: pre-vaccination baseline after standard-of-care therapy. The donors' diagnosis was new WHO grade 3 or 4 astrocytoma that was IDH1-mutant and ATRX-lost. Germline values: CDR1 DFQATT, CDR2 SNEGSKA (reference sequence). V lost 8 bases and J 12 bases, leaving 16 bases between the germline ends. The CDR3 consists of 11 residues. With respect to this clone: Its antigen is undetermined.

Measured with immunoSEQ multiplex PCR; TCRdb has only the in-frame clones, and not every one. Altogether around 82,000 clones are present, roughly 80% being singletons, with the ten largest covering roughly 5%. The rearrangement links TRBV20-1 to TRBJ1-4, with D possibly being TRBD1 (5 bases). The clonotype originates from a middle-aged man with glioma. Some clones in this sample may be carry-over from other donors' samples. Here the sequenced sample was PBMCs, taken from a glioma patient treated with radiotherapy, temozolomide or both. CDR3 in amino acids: CSSNRGAQLFF. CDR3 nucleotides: TGCAGTTCCAATCGAGGGGCTCAACTGTTTTTT.